This entry lists 17 T cell receptor beta chains sequenced from one sample in a study of blood T cell repertoires in COVID-19. The data were produced by immunoSEQ multiplex PCR, yet TCRdb's version contains in-frame clones alone and is incomplete. The repertoire includes under 250,000 clones, 70% to 90% of them detected once, and around 6.6% sits in the top ten. The source material was peripheral blood. Every receptor here comes from a young woman with COVID-19, enrolled during active disease.

The chain recombines TRBV10-1 with TRBJ2-2; D may be TRBD2 (6 bases). The CDR3 extends over 14 amino acids. Germline loops: CDR1 WNHNN, CDR2 SYGVQD (reference sequence). Trimming took 7 bases from V and 0 from J, leaving 9 bases between them. The CDR3 nucleotides read TGCGCCAGCAATGGAGGGACGAACACCGGGGAGCTGTTTTTT. It encodes CASNGGTNTGELFF.

For the CDR3, the DNA is TGTGCCAGTAGTGGGGTTAAAAGGGGAATTGGTGAAAAACTGTTTTTT. It encodes CASSGVKRGIGEKLFF. The V gene is TRBV19, the J gene TRBJ1-4; possibly TRBD1 for D (5 bases). The V end lost 5 bases, the J end lost 7 bases, and 20 bases lay between the germline ends. There are 16 residues in the CDR3. The germline CDR1 and CDR2 sequences are LNHDA and SQIVND (reference sequence).

The rearrangement links TRBV4-3 to TRBJ2-7; D uncertain. The CDR3 covers 12 residues. The germline V gene encodes CDR1 LGHNA and CDR2 YSLEER. V lost 1 base to trimming and J lost 3 bases, with 4 bases between them. In DNA, the CDR3 is TGCGCCAGCAGCCAAGCTTTCTACGAGCAGTACTTC. This encodes CASSQAFYEQYF.

This clone was counted a few times. The chain combines TRBV6-2 or TRBV6-3 with TRBJ2-1; maybe TRBD1 (6 bases). The V gene lost 0 bases and the J gene lost 6 bases, with 21 bases spanning the gap. The CDR3 is 18 amino acids. Germline values: CDR1 MNHEY, CDR2 SVGEGT. This CDR3 is CASSYSDLVGGEFNEQFF. The CDR3 nucleotides are TGTGCCAGCAGTTACTCGGACTTGGTAGGGGGTGAGTTCAATGAGCAGTTCTTC.

Here the CDR3 DNA reads TGTGCCTGGGGGGGGACCTCCCGGGGAGATACGCAGTATTTT. It specifies CAWGGTSRGDTQYF. V usage is TRBV30 and J usage is TRBJ2-3; tentative D call: TRBD2 (6 bases). The V gene's germline CDR1 is GTSNPN and CDR2 SVGIG (reference sequence). Between the trimmed V and J ends, which lost 5 bases and 5 bases, there was a span of 17 bases. This CDR3 contains 14 residues.

The chain uses TRBV5-1 and TRBJ1-1, with 8 nucleotides matching TRBD1. CDR3 length equals 15 residues. After removal of 3 bases from V and 4 bases from J, the junction contained 8 bases not matched to a gene. CDR1 and CDR2 from the germline V gene are SGHRS and YFSETQ. The CDR3 bases are TGCGCCAGCAGCTCGACAGGGGAAAGGGGCACTGAAGCTTTCTTT. It yields the protein CASSSTGERGTEAFF.

CDR3 coding DNA: TGCGCCAGCAGGGCAGGGTACCATTCACCCCTCCACTTT. It yields the protein CASRAGYHSPLHF. The gene calls are TRBV10-2 and TRBJ1-6, with D tentatively TRBD1 (5 bases). This CDR3 spans 13 amino acids. Trimming left V 6 bases short and J 8 bases short, with 11 bases between. Germline V gene sequence: CDR1 WSHSY, CDR2 SAAADI.

The chain links TRBV20-1 to TRBJ1-3, with TRBD1 identical over 8 bases. V shed 2 bases and J 11 bases; nucleotides not matched to a gene: 2. This CDR3 is built from 11 residues. Germline lookup yields CDR1 DFQATT and CDR2 SNEGSKA (reference sequence). CDR3 sequence (DNA): TGCAGTGCTAGACAGGGGGCGGCCATATATTTT. It is translated as CSARQGAAIYF.

J is TRBJ1-3 and V is TRBV28; the D gene is possibly TRBD1 (5 bases). Germline-derived CDR1 and CDR2 are MDHEN and SYDVKM. The V gene lost 3 bases and the J gene lost 0 bases, with 12 bases spanning the gap. The CDR3 length is 16 residues. In DNA form, the CDR3 reads TGTGCCAGCAGTTTGGTTGGGGCCGGCTCTGGAAACACCATATATTTT. Amino acids: CASSLVGAGSGNTIYF.

The chain carries TRBV19 and TRBJ1-5; 7 nucleotides align to TRBD1. The germline CDR1 and CDR2 sequences are LNHDA and SQIVND (reference sequence). The trim removed 7 bases at V and 7 bases at J, leaving 7 bases unmatched. CDR3 length: 13 amino acids. The CDR3 nucleotides are TGTGCCAGTAATGGGCAGGGGGGACAGCCCCAGCATTTT. It specifies CASNGQGGQPQHF.

This rearrangement joins TRBV6-1 to TRBJ2-3, with 10 bases matching TRBD1. The CDR3 sequence is 15 residues long. The V gene's germline CDR1 is MNHNS and CDR2 SASEGT. Trimming cost V 3 bases and J 3 bases; bases outside gene matches: 3. Here the CDR3 DNA reads TGTGCCAGCAGTGACCGGACAGGGGGAACAGATACGCAGTATTTT. Translating it yields CASSDRTGGTDTQYF.

The genes are TRBV2 and TRBJ2-7; tentative D call: TRBD1 (6 bases). Germline loops: CDR1 SNHLY, CDR2 FYNNEI. Trimming stripped 5 bases from V and 1 base from J, with 12 bases between. This CDR3 is built from 14 residues. CDR3 DNA: TGTGCCAGCAGTCCCGTTGGACAGTCCTACGAGCAGTACTTC. It codes for CASSPVGQSYEQYF. Full variable domain (outside the CDR3, taken from reference TRBV2 and TRBJ2-7): EPEVTQTPSHQVTQMGQEVILRCVPISNHLYFYWYRQILGQKVEFLVSFYNNEISEKSEIFDDQFSVERPDGSNFTLKIRSTKLEDSAMYFCASSPVGQSYEQYFGPGTRLTVT.

V is TRBV19 and J is TRBJ2-5; 8 nucleotides line up with TRBD2. Trimming cost V 5 bases and J 6 bases; bases outside gene matches: 11. CDR1 and CDR2 from the germline V gene are LNHDA and SQIVND (reference sequence). The CDR3 sequence is 15 residues long. In DNA, the CDR3 is TGTGCCAGTAGTCGAGCAGCGGGGGCCCCGAAGACCCAGTACTTC. Encoded protein: CASSRAAGAPKTQYF.

This clone was observed a handful of times. The gene calls are TRBV4-1 and TRBJ2-7; 8 bases line up with TRBD1. This CDR3 spans 16 amino acids. Trimming took 1 base from V and 2 from J; bases not matched to a gene: 7. Germline V gene data show CDR1 as MGHRA and CDR2 as YSYEKL. CDR3 region: CASSQGSDRVTYEQYF. In DNA form, the CDR3 reads TGCGCCAGCAGCCAAGGATCGGACAGGGTAACCTACGAGCAGTACTTC.

The genes are TRBV4-3 and TRBJ2-3; tentatively, D is TRBD1 (5 bases). The CDR3 covers 15 residues. V was clipped by 2 bases and J by 8 bases, with 17 bases between them. Per the germline V gene, CDR1 is LGHNA and CDR2 is YSLEER. DNA of the CDR3: TGCGCCAGCAGCCAAAAGATAGGGGTCGCAGTTACGCAGTATTTT. It specifies CASSQKIGVAVTQYF.

The chain couples TRBV9 to TRBJ2-3; 9 bases map to TRBD2. V was clipped by 7 bases and J by 2 bases; unmatched bases: 5. CDR3 length equals 14 residues. Germline CDR1 reads SGDLS; CDR2 reads YYNGEE. The CDR3 is CASRRLAATDTQYF. The DNA of the CDR3 is TGTGCCAGCCGTAGACTAGCGGCCACAGATACGCAGTATTTT.

A single count supports this clone. V and J are TRBV4-3 and TRBJ1-2, with D maybe TRBD1 (6 bases). V lost 1 base and J 7 bases, leaving 16 bases between the germline ends. The germline CDR1 and CDR2 sequences are LGHNA and YSLEER. The CDR3 is 15 amino acids. The CDR3 region is CASSQGAGGRGGYTF. The CDR3 DNA is TGCGCCAGCAGCCAAGGGGCGGGGGGGCGCGGTGGCTACACCTTC.